A single sample is the source of the 14 T cell receptor beta chains below, sequenced in a study of blood T cell repertoires in COVID-19. The table came from immunoSEQ multiplex PCR; TCRdb's copy has only in-frame clones and leaves some out. The table has about 86,000 clones, about 85% seen once. Specimen: peripheral blood. These receptors all come from a man aged 45 to 65 with acute or convalescent COVID-19.

V usage is TRBV27 and J usage is TRBJ2-7, with D possibly being TRBD2 (7 bases). The CDR3 has 12 amino acids. V was pared by 2 bases and J by 6 bases, with 8 bases between. Germline lookup yields CDR1 MNHEY and CDR2 SMNVEV (reference sequence). CDR3 region: CASSLGGAEQYF. The CDR3 bases are TGTGCCAGCAGTTTAGGGGGGGCCGAGCAGTACTTC.

J is TRBJ1-4 and V is TRBV28; maybe TRBD1 (5 bases). With 9 bases removed from V and 0 bases from J, the gap between germline ends came to 29 bases. This CDR3 comprises 20 residues. In germline, CDR1 is MDHEN, CDR2 SYDVKM. CDR3 nucleotides: TGTGCCAGATGGGCCGAACGGGACTGCCGTGGGCGTGCAACTAATGAAAAACTGTTTTTT. This translates into CARWAERDCRGRATNEKLFF.

The chain has TRBV28 and TRBJ2-2; D gene ambiguous. CDR1 is MDHEN, CDR2 SYDVKM, per germline. V lost 6 bases and J 4 bases, leaving 12 bases between the germline ends. The CDR3 sequence is 14 residues long. The CDR3 region has the DNA TGTGCCAGCAGCTCAGGTCCCCCCACCGGGGAGCTGTTTTTT. Encoded protein: CASSSGPPTGELFF.

This chain links TRBV7-2 with TRBJ1-2, with D unresolved. V lost 3 bases, J lost 4 bases, and 12 bases lay in between. Germline V gene data show CDR1 as SGHTA and CDR2 as FQGNSA. The CDR3 has 14 residues. The CDR3 spells CASSLTKAGYGYTF. CDR3 DNA sequence: TGTGCCAGCAGCTTGACAAAAGCTGGCTATGGCTACACCTTC.

V gene TRBV19 combines with J gene TRBJ1-5; a possible D gene is TRBD1 (5 bases). Germline V lookup: CDR1 LNHDA, CDR2 SQIVND (reference sequence). The CDR3 runs 13 residues. The V gene lost 6 bases and the J gene lost 5 bases, with 11 bases spanning the gap. CDR3 loop: CASRRPGDQPQHF. The CDR3 DNA reads TGTGCCAGTAGAAGACCGGGGGATCAGCCCCAGCATTTT.

J is TRBJ1-1 and V is TRBV7-2; D is uncertain. V lost 3 bases and J lost 1, with 9 bases in between. The CDR3 has 14 amino acids. CDR1 is SGHTA, CDR2 FQGNSA, per germline. CDR3 protein: CASSFDRQNTEAFF. The CDR3 coding sequence is TGTGCCAGCAGCTTCGACCGACAGAACACTGAAGCTTTCTTT.

V gene TRBV6-8 combines with J gene TRBJ2-1, with 7 bases that match TRBD2. Trimming at V came to 7 bases and at J to 4 bases, leaving 10 bases not matched to a gene. CDR3 length equals 15 residues. From germline, CDR1 is MNHGY and CDR2 SAAAGT. The DNA for the CDR3 is TGTGCCAGCAACCGCGGGACTACGAATTACAATGAGCAGTTCTTC. This translates into CASNRGTTNYNEQFF.

The chain uses TRBV6-6 and TRBJ1-3; a possible D gene is TRBD1 (6 bases). The V end was cut by 6 bases, the J end by 4 bases, with 13 bases between. CDR1 and CDR2 from the germline V gene are MNHNY and SVGAGI (reference sequence). This CDR3 spans 14 amino acids. The CDR3 protein is CASSRGQLGNTIYF. The CDR3 DNA reads TGTGCCAGCAGCCGAGGACAGCTCGGAAACACCATATATTTT.

This clone was seen a handful of times. V gene TRBV21-1 combines with J gene TRBJ2-7; the table's D call TRBD1 went unverified against the DNA. TRBV21-1 is flagged as a pseudogene. There are 12 residues in the CDR3. The CDR3 region has the DNA TGTGCCAGCAGCAATCCGGGACAGGCTTCGTACTTC. Amino acid sequence: CASSNPGQASYF.

This chain uses TRBV7-9 with TRBJ2-1; D remains unclear. The length of the CDR3 is 13 residues. V lost 4 bases to trimming and J lost 8 bases, with 12 bases between them. Germline V gene data show CDR1 as SEHNR and CDR2 as FQNEAQ (reference sequence). The CDR3 is CASSYGPSDEQFF. In nucleotides, the CDR3 is TGTGCCAGCAGCTATGGGCCCTCGGATGAGCAGTTCTTC.

J is TRBJ2-5 and V is TRBV28, with 7 bases lining up with TRBD1. Trimming at V came to 4 bases and at J to 2 bases, leaving 7 bases not matched to a gene. Germline V lookup: CDR1 MDHEN, CDR2 SYDVKM. The CDR3 runs to 15 residues. CDR3 amino acids: CASSSSGGPQETQYF. The CDR3 coding sequence is TGTGCCAGCAGTTCCTCAGGGGGTCCTCAAGAGACCCAGTACTTC.

The count of this clone is one. The genes are TRBV11-2 and TRBJ2-5; no firm D call. V shed 1 base and J shed 5 bases, with 11 bases lying between them. This CDR3 has 14 residues. Per the germline V gene, CDR1 is SGHAT and CDR2 is FQNNGV. CDR3 sequence: CASSLVSGFETQYF. The CDR3 DNA is TGTGCCAGCAGCTTAGTGTCAGGCTTCGAGACCCAGTACTTC. The variable domain in full, completed from reference TRBV11-2 and TRBJ2-5, reads EAGVAQSPRYKIIEKRQSVAFWCNPISGHATLYWYQQILGQGPKLLIQFQNNGVVDDSQLPKDRFSAERLKGVDSTLKIQPAKLEDSAVYLCASSLVSGFETQYFGPGTRLLVL.

The chain joins TRBV6-2 or TRBV6-3 to TRBJ2-7; D gene unclear. Germline V gives CDR1 MNHEY, CDR2 SVGEGT. The CDR3 totals 12 residues. V gave up 3 bases and J gave up 5 bases, with 8 bases separating them. As DNA, the CDR3 is TGTGCCAGCAGTTATCTCTTAAACGAGCAGTACTTC. Translating it yields CASSYLLNEQYF.

This clone occurred once. The chain carries TRBV27 and TRBJ2-2, with D tentatively TRBD1 (5 bases). Germline V gene sequence: CDR1 MNHEY, CDR2 SMNVEV (reference sequence). Between the trimmed V and J ends, which lost 3 bases and 2 bases, there was a span of 10 bases. CDR3 size: 15 residues. The CDR3 spells CASSFRVVNTGELFF. Here the CDR3 DNA reads TGTGCCAGCAGTTTCAGGGTCGTAAACACCGGGGAGCTGTTTTTT.